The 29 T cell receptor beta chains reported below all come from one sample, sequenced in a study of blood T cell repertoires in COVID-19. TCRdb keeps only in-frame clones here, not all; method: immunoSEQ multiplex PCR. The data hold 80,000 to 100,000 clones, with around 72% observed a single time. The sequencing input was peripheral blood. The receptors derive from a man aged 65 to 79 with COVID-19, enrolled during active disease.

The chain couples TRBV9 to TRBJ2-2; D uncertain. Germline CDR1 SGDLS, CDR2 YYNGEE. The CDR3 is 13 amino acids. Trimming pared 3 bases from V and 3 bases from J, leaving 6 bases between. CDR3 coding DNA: TGTGCCAGCAGCGAGGCGGACACCGGGGAGCTGTTTTTT. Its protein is CASSEADTGELFF.

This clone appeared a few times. The CDR3 nucleotides read TGTGCCAGCAGTTACCCTCCGGGACAGGGGAGGGATACGCAGTATTTT. Translation: CASSYPPGQGRDTQYF. This rearrangement joins TRBV6-5 to TRBJ2-3; 10 bases line up with TRBD1. CDR1 MNHEY and CDR2 SVGAGI come from the germline V gene. This CDR3 spans 16 amino acids. V dropped 2 bases and J dropped 6; count of bases not matched to a gene: 8.

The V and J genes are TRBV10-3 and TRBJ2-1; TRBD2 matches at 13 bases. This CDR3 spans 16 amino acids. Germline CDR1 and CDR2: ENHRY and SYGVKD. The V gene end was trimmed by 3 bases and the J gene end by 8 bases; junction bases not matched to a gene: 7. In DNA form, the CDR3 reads TGTGCCATCAGTGACCCTGGACTAGCGGGAGAACATGAGCAGTTCTTC. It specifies CAISDPGLAGEHEQFF.

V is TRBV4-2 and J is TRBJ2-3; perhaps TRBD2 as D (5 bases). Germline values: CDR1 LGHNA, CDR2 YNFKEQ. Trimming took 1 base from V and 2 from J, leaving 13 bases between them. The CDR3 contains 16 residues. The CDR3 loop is CASSQGSSGYTDTQYF. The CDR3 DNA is TGTGCCAGCAGCCAAGGTTCCAGCGGATACACAGATACGCAGTATTTT.

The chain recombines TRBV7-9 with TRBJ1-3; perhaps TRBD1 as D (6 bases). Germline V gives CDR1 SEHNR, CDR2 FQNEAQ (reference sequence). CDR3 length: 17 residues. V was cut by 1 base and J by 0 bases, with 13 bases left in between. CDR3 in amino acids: CASSLDPGAYSGNTIYF. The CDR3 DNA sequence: TGTGCCAGCAGCTTAGATCCAGGGGCCTACTCTGGAAACACCATATATTTT.

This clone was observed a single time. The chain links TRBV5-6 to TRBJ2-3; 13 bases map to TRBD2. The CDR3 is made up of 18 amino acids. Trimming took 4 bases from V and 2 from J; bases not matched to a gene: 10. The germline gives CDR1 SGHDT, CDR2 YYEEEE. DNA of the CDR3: TGTGCCAGCAGCAGGACTAGCGGGAGACAGAAAGCCACAGATACGCAGTATTTT. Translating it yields CASSRTSGRQKATDTQYF.

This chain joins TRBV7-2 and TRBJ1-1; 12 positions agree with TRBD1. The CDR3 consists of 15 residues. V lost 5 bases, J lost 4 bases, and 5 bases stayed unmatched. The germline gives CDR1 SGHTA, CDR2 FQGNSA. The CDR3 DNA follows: TGTGCCAGCAGCCAAGGGGACAGGGGGCTCACTGAAGCTTTCTTT. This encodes CASSQGDRGLTEAFF.

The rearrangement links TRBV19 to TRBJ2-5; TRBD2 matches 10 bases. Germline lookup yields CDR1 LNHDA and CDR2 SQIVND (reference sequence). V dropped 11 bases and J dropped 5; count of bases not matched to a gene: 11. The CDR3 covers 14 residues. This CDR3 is CASGPSGSAETQYF. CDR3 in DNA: TGTGCCTCTGGTCCTAGCGGGAGTGCTGAGACCCAGTACTTC.

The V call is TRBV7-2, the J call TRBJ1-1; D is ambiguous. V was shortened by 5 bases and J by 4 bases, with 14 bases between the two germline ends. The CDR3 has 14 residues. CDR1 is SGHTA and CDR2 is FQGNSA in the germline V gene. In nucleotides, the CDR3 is TGTGCCAGCAGCGCGGCCCCCGGGGTCACTGAAGCTTTCTTT. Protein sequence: CASSAAPGVTEAFF.

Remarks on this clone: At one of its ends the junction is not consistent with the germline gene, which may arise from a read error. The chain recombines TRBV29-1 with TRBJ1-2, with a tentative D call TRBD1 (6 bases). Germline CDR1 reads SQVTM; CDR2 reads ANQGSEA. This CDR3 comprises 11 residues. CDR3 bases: TGCAGCGCAAATTATTTGGGGCCAGGGGCCTTC. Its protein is CSANYLGPGAF. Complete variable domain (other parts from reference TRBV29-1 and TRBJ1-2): SAVISQKPSRDICQRGTSLTIQCQVDSQVTMMFWYRQQPGQSLTLIATANQGSEATYESGFVIDKFPISRPNLTFSTLTVSNMSPEDSSIYLCSANYLGPGAFGSGTRLTVV.

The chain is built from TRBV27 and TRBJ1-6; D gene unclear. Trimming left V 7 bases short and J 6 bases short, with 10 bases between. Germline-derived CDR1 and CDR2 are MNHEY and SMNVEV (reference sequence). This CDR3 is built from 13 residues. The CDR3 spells CASKFRINSPLHF. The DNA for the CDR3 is TGTGCCAGCAAGTTCAGGATTAATTCACCCCTCCACTTT.

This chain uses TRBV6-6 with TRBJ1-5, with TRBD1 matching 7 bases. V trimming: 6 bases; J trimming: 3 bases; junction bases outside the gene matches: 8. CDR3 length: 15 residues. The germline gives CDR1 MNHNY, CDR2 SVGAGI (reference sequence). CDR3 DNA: TGTGCCAGCAGGGACGGGACAGCAAACAATCAGCCCCAGCATTTT. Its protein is CASRDGTANNQPQHF.

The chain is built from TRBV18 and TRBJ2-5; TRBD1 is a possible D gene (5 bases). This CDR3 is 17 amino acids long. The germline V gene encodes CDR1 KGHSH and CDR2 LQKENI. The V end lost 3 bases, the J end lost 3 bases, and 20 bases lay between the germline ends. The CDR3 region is CASSPIQGGGSEETQYF. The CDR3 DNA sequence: TGTGCCAGCTCACCGATCCAGGGTGGTGGATCCGAAGAGACCCAGTACTTC.

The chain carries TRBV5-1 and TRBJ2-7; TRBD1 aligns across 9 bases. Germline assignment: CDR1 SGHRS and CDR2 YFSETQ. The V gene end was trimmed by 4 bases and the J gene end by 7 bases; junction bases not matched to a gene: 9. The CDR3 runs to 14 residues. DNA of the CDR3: TGCGCCAGCAGCACACGGGACAGGGCGGGGGAGCAGTACTTC. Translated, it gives CASSTRDRAGEQYF.

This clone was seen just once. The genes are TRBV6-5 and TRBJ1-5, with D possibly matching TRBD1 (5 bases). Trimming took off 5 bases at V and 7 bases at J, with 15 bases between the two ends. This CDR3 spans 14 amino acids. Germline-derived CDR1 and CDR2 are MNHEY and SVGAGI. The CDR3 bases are TGTGCCAGCAGTCACCAGGGTTCGTTCCAGCCCCAGCATTTT. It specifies CASSHQGSFQPQHF.

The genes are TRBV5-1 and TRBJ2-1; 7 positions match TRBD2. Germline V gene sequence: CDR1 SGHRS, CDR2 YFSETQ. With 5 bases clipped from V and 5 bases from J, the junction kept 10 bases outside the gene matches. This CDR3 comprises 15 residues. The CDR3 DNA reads TGCGCCAGCAGTCTTGGTCCTAGCGGAGACAATGAGCAGTTCTTC. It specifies CASSLGPSGDNEQFF.

The DNA of the CDR3 is TGCGCCAGCAGCCTTAGCGGGAGTCATGTTTTCACAGATACGCAGTATTTT. The encoded protein is CASSLSGSHVFTDTQYF. The chain joins TRBV4-3 to TRBJ2-3, with 9 bases matching TRBD2. After removal of 4 bases from V and 2 bases from J, the junction contained 10 bases not matched to a gene. The CDR3 totals 17 residues. Per germline, CDR1 LGHNA and CDR2 YSLEER.

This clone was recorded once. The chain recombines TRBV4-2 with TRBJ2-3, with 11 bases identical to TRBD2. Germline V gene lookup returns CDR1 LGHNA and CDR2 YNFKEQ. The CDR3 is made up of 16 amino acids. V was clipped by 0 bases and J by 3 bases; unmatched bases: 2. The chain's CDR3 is CASSQDLAGGTDTQYF. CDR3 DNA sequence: TGTGCCAGCAGCCAAGATTTAGCGGGAGGGACAGATACGCAGTATTTT.

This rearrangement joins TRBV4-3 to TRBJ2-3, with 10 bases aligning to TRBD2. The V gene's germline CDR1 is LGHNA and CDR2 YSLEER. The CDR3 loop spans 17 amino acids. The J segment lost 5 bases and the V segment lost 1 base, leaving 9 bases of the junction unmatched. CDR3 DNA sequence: TGCGCCAGCAGCCAAGGTGTGGCTAGCGGGGGTGTAGATACGCAGTATTTT. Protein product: CASSQGVASGGVDTQYF.

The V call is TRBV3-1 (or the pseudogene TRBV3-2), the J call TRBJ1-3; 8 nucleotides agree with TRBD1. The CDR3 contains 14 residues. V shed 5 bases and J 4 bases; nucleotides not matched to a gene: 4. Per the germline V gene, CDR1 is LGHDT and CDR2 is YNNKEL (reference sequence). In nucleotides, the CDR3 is TGTGCCAGCAGCTACGGACAGGGAGGAAACACCATATATTTT. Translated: CASSYGQGGNTIYF.

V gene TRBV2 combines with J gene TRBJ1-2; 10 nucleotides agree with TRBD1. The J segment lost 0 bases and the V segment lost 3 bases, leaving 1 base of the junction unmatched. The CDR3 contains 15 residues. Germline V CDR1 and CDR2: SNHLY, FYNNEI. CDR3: CASSDDRGPNYGYTF. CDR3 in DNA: TGTGCCAGCAGTGACGACAGGGGGCCTAACTATGGCTACACCTTC.

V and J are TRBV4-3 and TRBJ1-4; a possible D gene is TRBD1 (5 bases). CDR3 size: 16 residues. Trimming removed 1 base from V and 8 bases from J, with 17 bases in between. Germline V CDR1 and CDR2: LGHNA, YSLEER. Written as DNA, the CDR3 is TGCGCCAGCAGCCAAGGGACAACCCCGAAGGTAGAAAAACTGTTTTTT. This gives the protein CASSQGTTPKVEKLFF.

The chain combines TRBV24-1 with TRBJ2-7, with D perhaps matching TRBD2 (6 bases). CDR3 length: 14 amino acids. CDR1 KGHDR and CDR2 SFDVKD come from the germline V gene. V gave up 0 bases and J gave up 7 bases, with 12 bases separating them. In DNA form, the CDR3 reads TGTGCCACCAGTGATTTGGCGGGAAATGGGGAGCAGTACTTC. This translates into CATSDLAGNGEQYF.

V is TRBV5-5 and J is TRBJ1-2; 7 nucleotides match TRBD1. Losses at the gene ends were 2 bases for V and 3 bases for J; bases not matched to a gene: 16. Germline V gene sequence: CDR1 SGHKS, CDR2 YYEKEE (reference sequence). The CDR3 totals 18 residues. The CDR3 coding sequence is TGTGCCAGCAGCTTTGGCCTGTCTATGACAGGGTCACACTATGGCTACACCTTC. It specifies CASSFGLSMTGSHYGYTF. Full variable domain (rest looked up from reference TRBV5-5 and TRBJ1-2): DAGVTQSPTHLIKTRGQQVTLRCSPISGHKSVSWYQQVLGQGPQFIFQYYEKEERGRGNFPDRFSARQFPNYSSELNVNALLLGDSALYLCASSFGLSMTGSHYGYTFGSGTRLTVV.

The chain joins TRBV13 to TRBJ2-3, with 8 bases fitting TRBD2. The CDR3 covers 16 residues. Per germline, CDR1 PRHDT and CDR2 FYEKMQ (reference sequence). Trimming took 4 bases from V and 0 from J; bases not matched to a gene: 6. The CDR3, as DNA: TGTGCCAGCAGCTCCGGCTTAGCGGGGAGCACAGATACGCAGTATTTT. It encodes CASSSGLAGSTDTQYF.

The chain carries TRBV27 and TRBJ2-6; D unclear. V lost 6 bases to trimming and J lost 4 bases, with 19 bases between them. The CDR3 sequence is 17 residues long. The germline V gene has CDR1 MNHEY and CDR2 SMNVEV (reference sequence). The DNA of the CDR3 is TGTGCCAGCAGCCGTCCTCAAATCGGGTTCGGGGCCAACGTCCTGACTTTC. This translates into CASSRPQIGFGANVLTF.

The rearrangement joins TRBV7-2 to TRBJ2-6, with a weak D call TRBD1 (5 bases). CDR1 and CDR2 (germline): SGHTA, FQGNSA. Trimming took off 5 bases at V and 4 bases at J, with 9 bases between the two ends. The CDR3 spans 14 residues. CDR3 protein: CASSPGHGANVLTF. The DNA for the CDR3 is TGTGCCAGCAGCCCAGGGCACGGGGCCAACGTCCTGACTTTC.

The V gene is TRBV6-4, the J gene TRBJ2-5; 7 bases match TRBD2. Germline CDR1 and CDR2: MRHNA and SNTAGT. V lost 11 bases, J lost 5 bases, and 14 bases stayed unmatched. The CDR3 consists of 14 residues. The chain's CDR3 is CAPPRGRGGETQYF. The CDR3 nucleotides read TGTGCCCCCCCTCGCGGGCGGGGAGGGGAGACCCAGTACTTC.

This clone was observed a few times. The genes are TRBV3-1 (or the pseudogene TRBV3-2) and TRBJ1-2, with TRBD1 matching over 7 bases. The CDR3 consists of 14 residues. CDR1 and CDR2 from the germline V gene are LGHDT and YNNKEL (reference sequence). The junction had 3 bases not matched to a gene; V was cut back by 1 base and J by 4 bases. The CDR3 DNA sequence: TGTGCCAGCAGCCAAGTCGGGGACAGCTATGGCTACACCTTC. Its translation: CASSQVGDSYGYTF.